This T cell receptor (beta chain) appears in the sequencing data of a study of T cell repertoires in cytomegalovirus infection. Background on the study: Public TCR beta signatures were indicative of both CMV infection and a matching HLA type. Findings and caveats of the study: In two of eight donors, the top clonotype was HLA-C-restricted CMV-specific.

This clonotype was picked up a small number of times. Antigen unknown. TCRdb called the reads again in MiXCR, with one record for every CDR3 protein. The data hold nearly 650,000 distinct CDR3 sequences, with less than 25% observed a single time. This CDR3 spans 15 amino acids. Germline V gives CDR1 LGHDT, CDR2 YNNKEL (reference sequence). Trimming took 0 bases from V and 10 from J, leaving 13 bases between them. This sequence joins TRBV3-1 and TRBJ1-6, with D possibly TRBD1 on 5 matching bases. Sequenced: CD8+ T cells from PBMCs. The sequence derives from a human donor in good health (CMV status not recorded). Some clones in this sample may be carry-over from other donors' samples. The DNA for the CDR3 is TGTGCCAGCAGCCAAGATCTCAGGGTTCTATCACCCCTCCACTTT. Its protein product is CASSQDLRVLSPLHF.